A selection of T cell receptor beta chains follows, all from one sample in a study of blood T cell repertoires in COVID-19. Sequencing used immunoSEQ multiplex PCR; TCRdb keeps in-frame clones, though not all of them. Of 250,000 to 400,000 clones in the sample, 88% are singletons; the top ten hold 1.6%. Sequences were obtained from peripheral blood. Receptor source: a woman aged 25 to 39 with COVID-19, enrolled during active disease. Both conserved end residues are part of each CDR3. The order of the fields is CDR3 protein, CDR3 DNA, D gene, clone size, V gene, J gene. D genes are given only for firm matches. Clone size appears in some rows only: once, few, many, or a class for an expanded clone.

CAWSARTGGADTEAFF	TGTGCCTGGAGTGCCCGGACAGGGGGAGCGGACACTGAAGCTTTCTTT	TRBD1	-	TRBV30	TRBJ1-1
CSVEEQDNGYTF	TGCAGCGTTGAAGAGCAGGACAACGGCTACACCTTC	-	-	TRBV29-1	TRBJ1-2
CASSLVRRDSPPPKETQYF	TGTGCCAGCAGCTTAGTTCGGAGGGACAGCCCTCCTCCAAAAGAGACCCAGTACTTC	-	-	TRBV7-6	TRBJ2-5
CASSLGTGMNEQFF	TGTGCCAGCAGCCTAGGGACAGGGATGAATGAGCAGTTCTTC	TRBD1	-	TRBV11-2	TRBJ2-1
CSARSTSGNTIYF	TGCAGCGCCCGCTCCACTTCTGGAAACACCATATATTTT	-	-	TRBV29-1	TRBJ1-3
CAWSVRLMVWGANYGYTF	TGTGCCTGGAGTGTACGGTTAATGGTCTGGGGGGCTAACTATGGCTACACCTTC	-	-	TRBV30	TRBJ1-2
CASSLGRTNEKLFF	TGTGCCAGCAGCTTAGGTAGAACTAATGAAAAACTGTTTTTT	-	once	TRBV7-9	TRBJ1-4
CASSPQGVLTGELFF	TGTGCCAGTAGCCCTCAGGGGGTACTGACCGGGGAGCTGTTTTTT	TRBD1	-	TRBV19	TRBJ2-2
CASSPDRAYGYTF	TGTGCCAGCAGTCCGGACAGGGCCTATGGCTACACCTTC	TRBD1	-	TRBV5-4	TRBJ1-2
CASSYSSGGEETQYF	TGTGCCAGCAGTTATTCTAGCGGGGGGGAGGAGACCCAGTACTTC	TRBD2	-	TRBV6-6	TRBJ2-5